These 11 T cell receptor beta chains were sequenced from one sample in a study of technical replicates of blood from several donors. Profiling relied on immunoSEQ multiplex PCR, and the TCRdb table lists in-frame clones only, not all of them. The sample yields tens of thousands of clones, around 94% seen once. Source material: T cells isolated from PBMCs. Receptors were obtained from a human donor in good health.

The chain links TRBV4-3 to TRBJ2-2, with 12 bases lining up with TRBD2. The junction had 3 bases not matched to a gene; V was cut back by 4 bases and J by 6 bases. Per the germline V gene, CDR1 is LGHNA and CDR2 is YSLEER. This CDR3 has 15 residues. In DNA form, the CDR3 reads TGCGCCAGCAGCCGACTAGCGGGAGTTCCCGGGGAGCTGTTTTTT. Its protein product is CASSRLAGVPGELFF.

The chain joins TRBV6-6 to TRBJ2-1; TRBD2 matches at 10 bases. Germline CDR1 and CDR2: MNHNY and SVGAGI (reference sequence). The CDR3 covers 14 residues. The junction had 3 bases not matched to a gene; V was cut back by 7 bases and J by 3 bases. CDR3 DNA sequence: TGTGCCAGCACCCAGCGGGAGGGCTACAATGAGCAGTTCTTC. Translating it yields CASTQREGYNEQFF.

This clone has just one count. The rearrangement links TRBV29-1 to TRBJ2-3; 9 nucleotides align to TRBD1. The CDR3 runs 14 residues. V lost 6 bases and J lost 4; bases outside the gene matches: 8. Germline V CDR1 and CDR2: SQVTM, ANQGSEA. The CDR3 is CSVGRDREADTQYF. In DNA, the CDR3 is TGCAGCGTCGGCCGGGACAGGGAGGCAGATACGCAGTATTTT.

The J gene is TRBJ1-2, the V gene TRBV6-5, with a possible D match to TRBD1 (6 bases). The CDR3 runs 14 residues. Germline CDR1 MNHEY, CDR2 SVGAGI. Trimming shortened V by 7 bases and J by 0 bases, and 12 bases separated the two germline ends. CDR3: CASTQGPANYGYTF. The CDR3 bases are TGTGCCAGCACCCAGGGGCCAGCTAACTATGGCTACACCTTC.

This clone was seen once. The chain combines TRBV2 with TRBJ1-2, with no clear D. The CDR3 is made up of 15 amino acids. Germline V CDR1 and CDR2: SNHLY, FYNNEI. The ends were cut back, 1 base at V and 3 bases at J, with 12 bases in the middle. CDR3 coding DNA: TGTGCCAGCAGTGAAGGGATCTCAGAGGACTATGGCTACACCTTC. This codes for CASSEGISEDYGYTF.

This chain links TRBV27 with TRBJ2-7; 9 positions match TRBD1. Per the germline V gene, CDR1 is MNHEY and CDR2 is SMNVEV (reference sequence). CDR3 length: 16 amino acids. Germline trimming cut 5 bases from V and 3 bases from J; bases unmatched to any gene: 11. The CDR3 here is CASSPGTGYGFYEQYF. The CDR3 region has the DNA TGTGCCAGCAGTCCCGGGACAGGGTACGGCTTCTACGAGCAGTACTTC.

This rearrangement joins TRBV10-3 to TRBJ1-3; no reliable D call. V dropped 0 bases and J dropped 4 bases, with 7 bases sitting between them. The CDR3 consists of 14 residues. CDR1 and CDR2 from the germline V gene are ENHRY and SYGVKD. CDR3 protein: CAISESTPGNTIYF. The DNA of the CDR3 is TGTGCCATCAGTGAGTCGACACCCGGAAACACCATATATTTT.

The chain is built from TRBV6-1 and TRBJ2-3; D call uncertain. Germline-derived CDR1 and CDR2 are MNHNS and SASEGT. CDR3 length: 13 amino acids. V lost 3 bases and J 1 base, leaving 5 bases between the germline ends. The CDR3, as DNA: TGTGCCAGCAGTGACCTAGGCACAGATACGCAGTATTTT. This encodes CASSDLGTDTQYF.

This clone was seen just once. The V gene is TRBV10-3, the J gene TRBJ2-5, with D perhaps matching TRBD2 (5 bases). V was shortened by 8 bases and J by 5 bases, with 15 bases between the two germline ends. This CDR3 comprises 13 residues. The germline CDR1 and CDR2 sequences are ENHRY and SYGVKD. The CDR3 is CAISVTGRETQYF. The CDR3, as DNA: TGTGCCATCTCCGTCACGGGAAGGGAGACCCAGTACTTC.

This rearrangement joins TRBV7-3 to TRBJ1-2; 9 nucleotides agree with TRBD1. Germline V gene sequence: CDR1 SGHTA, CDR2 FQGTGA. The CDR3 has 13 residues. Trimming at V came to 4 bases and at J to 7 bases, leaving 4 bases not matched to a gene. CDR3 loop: CASSSGQGLGYTF. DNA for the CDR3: TGTGCCAGCAGCTCAGGACAGGGGCTTGGCTACACCTTC. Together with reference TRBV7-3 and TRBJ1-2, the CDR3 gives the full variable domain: GAGVSQTPSNKVTEKGKYVELRCDPISGHTALYWYRQSLGQGPEFLIYFQGTGAADDSGLPNDRFFAVRPEGSVSTLKIQRTERGDSAVYLCASSSGQGLGYTFGSGTRLTVV.

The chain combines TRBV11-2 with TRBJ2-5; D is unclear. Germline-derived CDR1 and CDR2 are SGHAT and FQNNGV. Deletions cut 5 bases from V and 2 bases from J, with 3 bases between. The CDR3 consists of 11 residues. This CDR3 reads CASSLQETQYF. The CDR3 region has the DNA TGTGCCAGCAGCCTACAAGAGACCCAGTACTTC.